This T cell receptor (beta chain) is drawn from a study of T cells expressing NK-cell markers. Study background: With respect to HCMV, most of the eight sequenced donors were seropositive, and one was seronegative.

General study results and limits: Researchers report these clonotypes also headed the CD3+CD56-NKG2C+ fraction in several donors. Evidence did not settle whether expanded NKG2C+ T cell clones targeted HCMV. The dominant NKG2C+ clonotypes represented roughly 1.0-7.5% of CD8+ T cells in six or seven donors.

The CDR3 has 13 amino acids. Germline values: CDR1 KGHSH, CDR2 LQKENI. TCRdb re-called the 5' RACE reads, yielding one record per CDR3 amino acid sequence without DNA. This sample's table has around 470,000 distinct CDR3 sequences. To note about this clonotype: As yet, its antigen is unknown.

The gene calls are TRBV18 and TRBJ1-1; without DNA, the TCRdb call of TRBD1 cannot be checked. The source of this sequence is a woman aged 50 to 60 in good health. Sequencing was performed on blood T cells: a sorted CD56 or NKG2C T cell subset, CD4+ or CD8+ T cells, or bulk PBMC T cells (not recorded which). The CDR3 protein is CASSSTGSTEAFF.